This T cell receptor beta chain came from a study of graft-versus-host responses after intestinal transplantation. Study context: Isolated intestinal, liver-intestinal, or multivisceral transplants had been given to the recipients. Every one of the recipients received anti-thymocyte globulin induction and afterwards took tacrolimus and steroids for three to four years.

Worth noting for this clone: Its antigen is as yet unknown.

Sequenced by immunoSEQ multiplex PCR; TCRdb stores in-frame clones only, minus some. Found here are more than 20,000 clones, approximately 92% of them singletons; the top ten hold 43%. Findings and limits, study-wide: Early declines in HvG clones that occurred post-transplant were associated with peak circulating GvH clone levels.

CDR1 MDHEN and CDR2 SYDVKM come from the germline V gene. The CDR3 is 16 amino acids. With 3 bases clipped from V and 2 bases from J, the junction kept 9 bases outside the gene matches. This receptor was identified in a human patient who received an intestinal transplant, so some T cells may come from the graft donor. The material was PBMCs, obtained roughly 260 days after intestinal transplant. V usage is TRBV28 and J usage is TRBJ1-2, with TRBD1 matching 7 bases. The CDR3 DNA follows: TGTGCCAGCAGTTTGGCCCTGGACAGGAGCAACTATGGCTACACCTTC. It yields the protein CASSLALDRSNYGYTF.